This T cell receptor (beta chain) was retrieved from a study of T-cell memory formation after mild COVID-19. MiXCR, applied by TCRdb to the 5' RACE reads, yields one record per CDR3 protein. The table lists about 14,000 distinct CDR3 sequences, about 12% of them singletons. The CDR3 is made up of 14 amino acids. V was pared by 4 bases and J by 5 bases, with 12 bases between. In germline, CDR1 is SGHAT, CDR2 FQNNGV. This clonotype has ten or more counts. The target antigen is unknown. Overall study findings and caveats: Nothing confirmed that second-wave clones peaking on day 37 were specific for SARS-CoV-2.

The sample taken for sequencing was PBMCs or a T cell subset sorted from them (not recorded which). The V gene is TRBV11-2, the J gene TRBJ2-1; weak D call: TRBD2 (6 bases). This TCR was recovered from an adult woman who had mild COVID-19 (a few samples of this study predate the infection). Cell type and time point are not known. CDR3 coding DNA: TGTGCCAGCAGCTCTGGGACTTACCACAATGAGCAGTTCTTC. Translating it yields CASSSGTYHNEQFF.